This TCR beta chain was sequenced during a study of Ad26.COV2.S vaccination and SARS-CoV-2 variants (dated by TCRdb to about 2021). With regard to the full study: Vaccine-arm donors were drawn from COV1001, a multicentre, randomized, double-blind, placebo-controlled phase I-IIa trial of Ad26.COV2.S in healthy adults. Dosing of Ad26.COV2.S was intramuscular, at either 5x10^10 or 1x10^11 viral particles, delivered as one shot or as two shots spaced 56 days apart. TCRbeta repertoire sequencing served as the tool for gauging how specific and how broad the SARS-CoV-2-reactive T cell receptors were following Ad26.COV2.S vaccination. The TCR-sequenced set comprised approximately 30 samples: around 20 Ad26.COV2.S vaccine recipients, 5 placebo recipients and 8 SARS-CoV-2 convalescent individuals. Trial participants were randomized into five groups of five: low-dose or high-dose Ad26.COV2.S given once or twice, or placebo on both occasions. Blinding of investigators to trial group allocation was maintained during experiments and outcome assessment. The full study reports these points: Non-spike TCR breadth was comparable between vaccine and placebo recipients, consistent with the vaccine containing only spike. It was noted by the authors that total T cell responses may have been underestimated by the TCR breadth and depth analyses. Higher spike-specific TCR breadth was observed in Ad26.COV2.S recipients than in placebo recipients (P = 0.0014). The study was not powered to compare responses between vaccine doses or regimens. Substantial breadth of spike-specific CD8+ and CD4+ T cell responses was reported after vaccination.

Taken with the paper, the label for treatment or condition translates to: 15 to 20 received Ad26.COV2.S at low or high dose, single or two shots; several received placebo; per-sample allocation not given. Repertoires of vaccine and placebo recipients were sequenced from samples collected on day 63 after the first injection. Between 29 July and 7 August 2020, Cohort 1b enrolled 25 adults aged 18-55 years at one site in Boston, USA. As a vaccine, Ad26.COV2.S was a replication-incompetent adenovirus type 26 vector that expressed a prefusion-stabilized SARS-CoV-2 spike protein derived from the original Wuhan strain. Comments on this clone: Its specific antigen is unknown. The input lacks base qualities; no much larger clone sits a single base away.

CDR1 and CDR2 were assigned from the germline V gene (reference sequence) as SEHNR and FQNEAQ. From cysteine to phenylalanine, the CDR3 is 11 amino acids long. CDR3 DNA only is kept here, 33 bases in frame from base 1. V sheds 7 bases and J sheds 5 bases, leaving 5 bases between their ends. TCRbeta CDR3 regions were sequenced with the immunoSEQ Assay. After extraction, genomic DNA underwent amplification by bias-controlled multiplex PCR, followed by high-throughput sequencing. The original methods were these. To quantify the absolute abundance of every unique TCRbeta CDR3 region, sequences were collapsed and filtered. Usable DNA was measured by amplifying reference genes present in all nucleated cells, and TCRbeta template counts were normalized to that usable DNA to estimate T cell fraction. Repertoire TCRs were annotated as SARS-CoV-2-specific by exact matching of V gene, CDR3 amino acid sequence and J gene to a known reactive TCR set. MIRA supplied the reference SARS-CoV-2 TCR set, which was filtered for enrichment in COVID-19-positive ImmuneCODE repertoires so that public or cross-reactive TCRs were removed. Drawing on the MIRA antigens, annotated TCRs were analysed further at the level of specific ORF or position within ORF. Breadth was defined as the number of annotated unique rearrangements divided by the total number of unique productive rearrangements, and depth was defined as the summed frequency of the annotated unique rearrangements. Two-sided Wilcoxon rank-sum tests were used to compare TCR breadth between groups. TCRdb holds this immuneACCESS table with in-frame rearrangements only. Some clones are missing; in checked studies, unresolved V genes explain under half, and the rest has no known cause. V and J calls and clone size are given by that table; D and trimming were obtained from the DNA. The sample yields 300,000 to 500,000 clones; 70% to 90% were counted once. The ten largest clonotypes hold under 4% of the sample.

The chain is encoded by TRBV7-9 joined to TRBJ2-2; no D gene is confidently identified. The receptor's source is a person aged 18-65 years who received the Ad26.COV2.S COVID-19 vaccine or a placebo. The sequencing used peripheral blood, collected in a trial of Ad26.COV2.S vaccine versus placebo. At the DNA level, the sequence is TGTGCCAGCATTAGGACCGGGGAGCTGTTTTTT. This codes for CASIRTGELFF. With the rest looked up from the reference TRBV7-9 and TRBJ2-2 genes rather than sequenced, the full variable domain is DTGVSQNPRHKITKRGQNVTFRCDPISEHNRLYWYRQTLGQGPEFLTYFQNEAQLEKSRLLSDRFSAERPKGSFSTLEIQRTEQGDSAMYLCASIRTGELFFGEGSRLTVL.